This TCR beta chain was sequenced for a study of T cells in narcolepsy. Study background: Enrolled donors included narcolepsy type 1 or type 2 patients and healthy controls.

Germline V gene sequence: CDR1 MNHEY, CDR2 SMNVEV (reference sequence). This CDR3 spans 13 amino acids. Unmatched junction bases numbered 5, after V lost 6 bases and J lost 4 bases. Study-level results: Some memory CD4+ repertoires had no autoreactive clone sequences. Comparing one patient's CSF and blood CD4+ clonotypes highlighted HCRT- and TRIB2-specific autoreactive clonotypes.

A word on this clone: The antigen remains unidentified.

Produced via immunoSEQ multiplex PCR; TCRdb's table is partial and in-frame only. The sample lists some 24,000 clones, 85% occurring once. The origin of this receptor is a human donor with narcolepsy. The sequenced sample was CD45RA- memory CD4+ T cells from PBMCs. This chain connects TRBV27 to TRBJ1-1; 7 bases are a match to TRBD1. The CDR3: CASSRAGGTEAFF. The CDR3 DNA reads TGTGCCAGCAGCAGGGCAGGGGGCACTGAAGCTTTCTTT.